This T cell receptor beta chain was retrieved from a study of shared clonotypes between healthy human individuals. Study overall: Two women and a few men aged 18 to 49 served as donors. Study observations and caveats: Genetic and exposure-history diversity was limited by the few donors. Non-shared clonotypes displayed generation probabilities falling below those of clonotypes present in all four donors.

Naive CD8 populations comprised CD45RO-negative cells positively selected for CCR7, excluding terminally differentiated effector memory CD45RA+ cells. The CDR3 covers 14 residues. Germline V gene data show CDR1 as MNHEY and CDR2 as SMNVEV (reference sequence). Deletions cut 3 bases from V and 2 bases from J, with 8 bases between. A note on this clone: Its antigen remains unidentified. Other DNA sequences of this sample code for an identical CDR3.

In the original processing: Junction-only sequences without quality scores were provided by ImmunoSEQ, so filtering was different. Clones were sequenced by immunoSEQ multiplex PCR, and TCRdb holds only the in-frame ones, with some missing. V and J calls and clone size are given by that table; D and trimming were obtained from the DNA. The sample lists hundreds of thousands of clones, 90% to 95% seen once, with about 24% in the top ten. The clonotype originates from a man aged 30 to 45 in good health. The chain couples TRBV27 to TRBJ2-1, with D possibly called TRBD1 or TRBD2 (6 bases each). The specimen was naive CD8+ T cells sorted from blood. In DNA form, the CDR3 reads TGTGCCAGCAGTTTCCGGGGGCCCTACAATGAGCAGTTCTTC. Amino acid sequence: CASSFRGPYNEQFF.